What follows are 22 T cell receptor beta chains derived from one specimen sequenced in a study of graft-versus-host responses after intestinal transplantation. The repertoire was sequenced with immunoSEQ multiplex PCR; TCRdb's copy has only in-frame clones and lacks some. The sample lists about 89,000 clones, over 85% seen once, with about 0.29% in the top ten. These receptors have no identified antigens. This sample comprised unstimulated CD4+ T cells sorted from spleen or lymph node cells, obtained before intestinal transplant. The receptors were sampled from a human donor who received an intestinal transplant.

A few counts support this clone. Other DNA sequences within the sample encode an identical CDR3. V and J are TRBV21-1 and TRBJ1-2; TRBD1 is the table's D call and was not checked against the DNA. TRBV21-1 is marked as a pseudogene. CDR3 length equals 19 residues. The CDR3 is CASSKEGLDRRTTNYGYTF. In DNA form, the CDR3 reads TGTGCCAGCAGCAAAGAGGGTCTAGACAGGAGAACCACTAACTATGGCTACACCTTC.

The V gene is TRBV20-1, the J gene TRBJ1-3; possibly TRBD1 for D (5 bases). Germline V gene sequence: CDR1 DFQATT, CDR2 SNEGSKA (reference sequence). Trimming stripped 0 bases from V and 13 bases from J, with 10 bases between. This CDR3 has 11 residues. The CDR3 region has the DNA TGCAGTGCTAGAGATGAGGGACCGATATATTTT. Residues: CSARDEGPIYF.

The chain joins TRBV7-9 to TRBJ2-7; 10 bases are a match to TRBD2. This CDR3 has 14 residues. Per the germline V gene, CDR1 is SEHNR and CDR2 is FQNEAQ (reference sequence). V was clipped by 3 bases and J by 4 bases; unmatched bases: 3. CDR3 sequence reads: CASSFLAGEYEQYF. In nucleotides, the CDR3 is TGTGCCAGCAGCTTCCTAGCGGGAGAGTACGAGCAGTACTTC.

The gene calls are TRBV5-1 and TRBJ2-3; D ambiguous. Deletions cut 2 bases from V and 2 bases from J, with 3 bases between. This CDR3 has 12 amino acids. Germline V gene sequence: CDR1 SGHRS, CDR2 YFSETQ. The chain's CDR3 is CASSFLTDTQYF. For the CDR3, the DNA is TGCGCCAGCAGCTTTCTCACAGATACGCAGTATTTT.

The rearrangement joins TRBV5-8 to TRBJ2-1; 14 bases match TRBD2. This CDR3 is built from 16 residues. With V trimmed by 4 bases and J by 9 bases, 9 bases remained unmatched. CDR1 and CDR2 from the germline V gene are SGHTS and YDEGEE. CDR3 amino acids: CASSPQTSGRGVEQFF. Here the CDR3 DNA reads TGTGCCAGCAGCCCACAGACTAGCGGGAGGGGCGTTGAGCAGTTCTTC. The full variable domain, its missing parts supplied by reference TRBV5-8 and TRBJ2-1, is EAGVTQSPTHLIKTRGQQATLRCSPISGHTSVYWYQQALGLGLQFLLWYDEGEERNRGNFPPRFSGRQFPNYSSELNVNALELEDSALYLCASSPQTSGRGVEQFFGPGTRLTVL.

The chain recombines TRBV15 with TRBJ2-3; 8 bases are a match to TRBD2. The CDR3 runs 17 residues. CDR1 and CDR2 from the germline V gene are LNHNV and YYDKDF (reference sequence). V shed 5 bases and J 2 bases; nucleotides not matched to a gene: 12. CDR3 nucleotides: TGTGCCACCAGCTCCCGCCCGACTAGCGCATACACAGATACGCAGTATTTT. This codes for CATSSRPTSAYTDTQYF.

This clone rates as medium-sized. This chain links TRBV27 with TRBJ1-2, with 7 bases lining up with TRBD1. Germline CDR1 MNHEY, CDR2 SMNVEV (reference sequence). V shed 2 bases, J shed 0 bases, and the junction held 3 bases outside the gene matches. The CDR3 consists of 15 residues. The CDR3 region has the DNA TGTGCCAGCAGTTTAAAGGGGGCCTCTAACTATGGCTACACCTTC. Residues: CASSLKGASNYGYTF.

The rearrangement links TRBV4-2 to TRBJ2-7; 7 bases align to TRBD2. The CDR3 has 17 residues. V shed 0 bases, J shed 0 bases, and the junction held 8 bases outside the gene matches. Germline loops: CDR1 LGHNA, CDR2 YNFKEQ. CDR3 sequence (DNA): TGTGCCAGCAGCCAAGAGTGGCTAGCGGCCACCTCCTACGAGCAGTACTTC. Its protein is CASSQEWLAATSYEQYF.

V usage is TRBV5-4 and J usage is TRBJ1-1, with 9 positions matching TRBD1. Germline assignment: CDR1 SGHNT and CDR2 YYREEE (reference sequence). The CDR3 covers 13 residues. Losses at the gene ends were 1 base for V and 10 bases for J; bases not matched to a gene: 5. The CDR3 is CASSLRQGVGAFF. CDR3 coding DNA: TGTGCCAGCAGCTTGAGACAGGGGGTTGGAGCTTTCTTT.

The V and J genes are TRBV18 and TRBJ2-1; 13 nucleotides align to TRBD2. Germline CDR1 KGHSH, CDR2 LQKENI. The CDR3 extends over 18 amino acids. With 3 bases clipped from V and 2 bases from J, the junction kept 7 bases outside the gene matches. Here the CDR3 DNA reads TGTGCCAGCTCACCGAGGACTAGCGGGAGTGGGCCCTACAATGAGCAGTTCTTC. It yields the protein CASSPRTSGSGPYNEQFF. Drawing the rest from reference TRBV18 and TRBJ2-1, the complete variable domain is NAGVMQNPRHLVRRRGQEARLRCSPMKGHSHVYWYRQLPEEGLKFMVYLQKENIIDESGMPKERFSAEFPKEGPSILRIQQVVRGDSAAYFCASSPRTSGSGPYNEQFFGPGTRLTVL.

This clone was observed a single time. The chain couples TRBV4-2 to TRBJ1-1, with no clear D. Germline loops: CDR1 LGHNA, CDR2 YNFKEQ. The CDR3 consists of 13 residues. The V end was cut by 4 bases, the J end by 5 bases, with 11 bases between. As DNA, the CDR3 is TGTGCCAGCAGCCGCGTCCAATATACTGAAGCTTTCTTT. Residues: CASSRVQYTEAFF.

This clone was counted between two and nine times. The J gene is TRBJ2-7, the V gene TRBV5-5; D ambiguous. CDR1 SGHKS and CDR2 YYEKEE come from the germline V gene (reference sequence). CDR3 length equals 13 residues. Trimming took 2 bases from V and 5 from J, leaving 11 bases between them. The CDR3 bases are TGTGCCAGCAGCTTTACAAGACACAACGAGCAGTACTTC. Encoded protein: CASSFTRHNEQYF.

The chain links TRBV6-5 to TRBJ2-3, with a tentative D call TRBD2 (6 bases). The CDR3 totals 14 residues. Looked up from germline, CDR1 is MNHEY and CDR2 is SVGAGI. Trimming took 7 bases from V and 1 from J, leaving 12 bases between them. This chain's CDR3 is CASNLGEGTDTQYF. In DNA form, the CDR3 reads TGTGCCAGCAACCTAGGGGAGGGCACAGATACGCAGTATTTT.

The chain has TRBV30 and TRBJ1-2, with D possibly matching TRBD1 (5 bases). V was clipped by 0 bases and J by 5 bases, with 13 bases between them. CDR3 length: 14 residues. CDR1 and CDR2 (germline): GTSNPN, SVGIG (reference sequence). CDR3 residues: CAWSVLLGGYGYTF. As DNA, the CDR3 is TGTGCCTGGAGTGTACTCCTGGGGGGATATGGCTACACCTTC.

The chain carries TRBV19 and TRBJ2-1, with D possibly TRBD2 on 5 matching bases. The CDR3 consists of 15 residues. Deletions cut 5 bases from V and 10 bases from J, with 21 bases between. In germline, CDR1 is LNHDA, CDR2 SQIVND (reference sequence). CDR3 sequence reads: CASSDISGAPREQFF. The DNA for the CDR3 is TGTGCCAGTAGTGATATAAGCGGAGCCCCGAGGGAGCAGTTCTTC. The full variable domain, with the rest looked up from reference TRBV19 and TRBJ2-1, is DGGITQSPKYLFRKEGQNVTLSCEQNLNHDAMYWYRQDPGQGLRLIYYSQIVNDFQKGDIAEGYSVSREKKESFPLTVTSAQKNPTAFYLCASSDISGAPREQFFGPGTRLTVL.

CDR3 protein: CASSLASGRSSDTQYF. CDR3 in DNA: TGTGCCAGCAGTTTGGCTAGCGGGAGGTCGTCAGATACGCAGTATTTT. The V and J genes are TRBV28 and TRBJ2-3; 11 nucleotides match TRBD2. This CDR3 contains 16 residues. CDR1 is MDHEN, CDR2 SYDVKM, per germline. V lost 3 bases and J lost 4; bases outside the gene matches: 6.

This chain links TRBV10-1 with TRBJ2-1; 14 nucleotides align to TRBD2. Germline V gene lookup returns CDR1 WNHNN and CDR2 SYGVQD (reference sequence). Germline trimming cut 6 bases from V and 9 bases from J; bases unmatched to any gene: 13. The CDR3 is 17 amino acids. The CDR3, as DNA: TGCGCCAGCAGCGTAGGGACTAGCGGGAGTAGGTCGGGTGAGCAGTTCTTC. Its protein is CASSVGTSGSRSGEQFF.

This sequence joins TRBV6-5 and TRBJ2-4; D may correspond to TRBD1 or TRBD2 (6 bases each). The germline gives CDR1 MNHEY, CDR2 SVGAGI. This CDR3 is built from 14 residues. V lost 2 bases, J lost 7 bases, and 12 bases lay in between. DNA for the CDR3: TGTGCCAGCAGTTACGGGGGGCGCGGGAACATTCAGTACTTC. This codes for CASSYGGRGNIQYF.

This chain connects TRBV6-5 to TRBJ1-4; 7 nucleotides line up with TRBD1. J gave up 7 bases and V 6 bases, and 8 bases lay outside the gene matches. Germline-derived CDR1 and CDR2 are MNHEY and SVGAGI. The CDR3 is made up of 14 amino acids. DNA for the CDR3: TGTGCCAGCAGGGGGACAGCATTGGGTGAAAAACTGTTTTTT. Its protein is CASRGTALGEKLFF.

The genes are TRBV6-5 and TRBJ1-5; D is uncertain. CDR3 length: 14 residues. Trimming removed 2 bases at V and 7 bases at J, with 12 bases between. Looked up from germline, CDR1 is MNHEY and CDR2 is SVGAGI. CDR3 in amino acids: CASSYGGIGQPQHF. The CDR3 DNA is TGTGCCAGCAGTTACGGAGGAATCGGGCAGCCCCAGCATTTT.

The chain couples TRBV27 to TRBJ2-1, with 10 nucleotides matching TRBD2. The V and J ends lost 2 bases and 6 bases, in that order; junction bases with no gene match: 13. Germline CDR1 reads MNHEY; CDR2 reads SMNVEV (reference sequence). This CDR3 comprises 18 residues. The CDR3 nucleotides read TGTGCCAGCAGTTTACTAGCGGGAGACGTCCTTCTGGGCAATGAGCAGTTCTTC. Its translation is CASSLLAGDVLLGNEQFF.

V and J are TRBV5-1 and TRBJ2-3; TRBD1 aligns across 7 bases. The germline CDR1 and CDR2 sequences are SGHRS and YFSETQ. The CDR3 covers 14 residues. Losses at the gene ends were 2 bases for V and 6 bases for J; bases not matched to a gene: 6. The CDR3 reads CASSLGTALDTQYF. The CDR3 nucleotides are TGCGCCAGCAGCTTAGGGACAGCCCTGGATACGCAGTATTTT.